Presented here are 28 T cell receptor beta chains from one specimen sequenced in a study of beta chain features in type 1 diabetes. The whole isolated RNA underwent reverse transcription, so sequencing captured expressed TCRB transcripts. Generated by immunoSEQ multiplex PCR, the TCRdb table keeps only in-frame clones and is missing some. Of some 150,000 clones in the sample, about 9.1% were seen once. The specimen sequenced was central memory CD4+ T cells from blood. These receptors all stem from a woman between 40 and 55 years old in good health.

The chain employs TRBV18 and TRBJ1-2; perhaps TRBD1 as D (6 bases). CDR3 length equals 12 residues. V was cut by 2 bases and J by 7 bases, with 8 bases left in between. CDR1 and CDR2 (germline): KGHSH, LQKENI. CDR3 in amino acids: CASSPDRSGYTF. CDR3 bases: TGTGCCAGCTCACCAGACAGGTCTGGCTACACCTTC.

This clone was seen a handful of times. This chain uses TRBV18 with TRBJ1-1; 8 bases align to TRBD1. The CDR3 length is 16 residues. Germline loops: CDR1 KGHSH, CDR2 LQKENI. V trimming: 2 bases; J trimming: 6 bases; junction bases outside the gene matches: 11. CDR3 sequence reads: CASSPASGGSAAEAFF. The CDR3 coding sequence is TGTGCCAGCTCACCAGCCTCAGGGGGCTCGGCGGCTGAAGCTTTCTTT. Supplemented by reference TRBV18 and TRBJ1-1, the full variable domain reads NAGVMQNPRHLVRRRGQEARLRCSPMKGHSHVYWYRQLPEEGLKFMVYLQKENIIDESGMPKERFSAEFPKEGPSILRIQQVVRGDSAAYFCASSPASGGSAAEAFFGQGTRLTVV.

The rearrangement joins TRBV6-5 to TRBJ1-5, with TRBD1 as a possible D gene (5 bases). The CDR3 totals 13 residues. CDR1 and CDR2 from the germline V gene are MNHEY and SVGAGI. Deletions cut 5 bases from V and 3 bases from J, with 8 bases between. The CDR3 sequence: CASSRQINQPQHF. The CDR3 region has the DNA TGTGCCAGCAGTCGACAGATCAATCAGCCCCAGCATTTT.

This chain uses TRBV5-1 with TRBJ2-7; D remains ambiguous. This CDR3 spans 14 amino acids. The germline V gene has CDR1 SGHRS and CDR2 YFSETQ. The V end was cut by 3 bases, the J end by 2 bases, with 12 bases between. CDR3 region: CASSSGRHTYEQYF. The DNA of the CDR3 is TGCGCCAGCAGCTCTGGCAGGCATACCTACGAGCAGTACTTC.

J is TRBJ2-5 and V is TRBV29-1; 7 nucleotides align to TRBD1. This CDR3 is built from 15 residues. The germline gives CDR1 SQVTM, CDR2 ANQGSEA. V lost 6 bases to trimming and J lost 7 bases; unmatched junction nucleotides: 17. This CDR3 reads CSVTGTAFATGTQYF. In DNA, the CDR3 is TGCAGCGTGACCGGGACAGCTTTCGCTACGGGGACCCAGTACTTC.

V and J are TRBV15 and TRBJ2-5; 9 positions agree with TRBD2. The V gene's germline CDR1 is LNHNV and CDR2 YYDKDF (reference sequence). The CDR3 runs 17 residues. V dropped 0 bases and J dropped 4; count of bases not matched to a gene: 9. For the CDR3, the DNA is TGTGCCACCAGCAGAGATGCGCGTGTTAGCGGGGGAGAGACCCAGTACTTC. Its protein product is CATSRDARVSGGETQYF. Complete variable domain (other parts from reference TRBV15 and TRBJ2-5): DAMVIQNPRYQVTQFGKPVTLSCSQTLNHNVMYWYQQKSSQAPKLLFHYYDKDFNNEADTPDNFQSRRPNTSFCFLDIRSPGLGDTAMYLCATSRDARVSGGETQYFGPGTRLLVL.

The CDR3 region is CASSAYYNEQFF. Here the CDR3 DNA reads TGCGCCAGCAGCGCCTATTACAATGAGCAGTTCTTC. The chain joins TRBV5-1 to TRBJ2-1; D is uncertain. CDR1 SGHRS and CDR2 YFSETQ come from the germline V gene. The length of the CDR3 is 12 residues. Trimming cost V 4 bases and J 4 bases, with 6 bases left between them.

The gene calls are TRBV6-1 and TRBJ1-1; the D gene is possibly TRBD1 (6 bases). The V end was cut by 4 bases, the J end by 4 bases, with 13 bases between. The CDR3 loop spans 14 amino acids. The germline CDR1 and CDR2 sequences are MNHNS and SASEGT. The CDR3 loop is CASSGQARGTEAFF. Written as DNA, the CDR3 is TGTGCCAGCAGTGGACAGGCCCGGGGCACTGAAGCTTTCTTT.

The chain couples TRBV7-8 to TRBJ2-6, with D unresolved. The germline V and J ends were trimmed by 1 base and 0 bases, with 13 bases remaining between them. The CDR3 loop spans 18 amino acids. The germline V gene has CDR1 SGHVS and CDR2 FQNEAQ. The CDR3 DNA follows: TGTGCCAGCAGCTTAGGTTTGGCAGGCTTCTCTGGGGCCAACGTCCTGACTTTC. Its translation: CASSLGLAGFSGANVLTF.

The chain employs TRBV5-1 and TRBJ2-5; TRBD1 aligns across 9 bases. J lost 5 bases, V lost 4 bases, and 6 bases had no gene match. This CDR3 is 14 amino acids long. CDR1 SGHRS and CDR2 YFSETQ come from the germline V gene. This chain's CDR3 is CASSATGGLETQYF. The CDR3 DNA is TGCGCCAGCAGCGCCACAGGGGGCCTTGAGACCCAGTACTTC. Complete variable domain (other parts from reference TRBV5-1 and TRBJ2-5): KAGVTQTPRYLIKTRGQQVTLSCSPISGHRSVSWYQQTPGQGLQFLFEYFSETQRNKGNFPGRFSGRQFSNSRSEMNVSTLELGDSALYLCASSATGGLETQYFGPGTRLLVL.

This clone turned up a few times. This chain uses TRBV5-4 with TRBJ2-1; 9 bases align to TRBD2. This CDR3 spans 16 amino acids. Germline assignment: CDR1 SGHNT and CDR2 YYREEE (reference sequence). The J segment lost 10 bases and the V segment lost 0 bases, leaving 11 bases of the junction unmatched. CDR3 sequence reads: CASSLGASGETREQFF. The DNA for the CDR3 is TGTGCCAGCAGCTTGGGGGCTAGCGGGGAGACGCGGGAGCAGTTCTTC.

The chain is built from TRBV5-8 and TRBJ2-5; 8 bases match TRBD1. The V gene's germline CDR1 is SGHTS and CDR2 YDEGEE. The CDR3 extends over 14 amino acids. V was clipped by 1 base and J by 5 bases; unmatched bases: 4. The CDR3 here is CASSLYTGGETQYF. Here the CDR3 DNA reads TGTGCCAGCAGCTTGTATACAGGGGGGGAGACCCAGTACTTC.

The chain carries TRBV5-1 and TRBJ1-1; the D gene is possibly TRBD1 (5 bases). Per the germline V gene, CDR1 is SGHRS and CDR2 is YFSETQ. The V end was cut by 1 base, the J end by 1 base, with 14 bases between. This CDR3 has 16 residues. CDR3 protein: CASSLLLVGQNTEAFF. CDR3 coding DNA: TGCGCCAGCAGCTTGCTACTTGTGGGGCAGAACACTGAAGCTTTCTTT.

The sample holds a few counts of this clone. This CDR3 is CASSEHGSQETQYF. The CDR3, as DNA: TGTGCCAGCAGTGAACATGGCAGCCAAGAGACCCAGTACTTC. The rearrangement uses TRBV6-1 and TRBJ2-5; D ambiguous. Trimming stripped 2 bases from V and 1 base from J, with 8 bases between. The CDR3 spans 14 residues. Germline V gene data show CDR1 as MNHNS and CDR2 as SASEGT.

The rearrangement uses TRBV18 and TRBJ1-1, with D perhaps TRBD1 (6 bases). The CDR3 extends over 16 amino acids. Germline V lookup: CDR1 KGHSH, CDR2 LQKENI. The V gene lost 3 bases and the J gene lost 6 bases, with 20 bases spanning the gap. The CDR3 region has the DNA TGTGCCAGCTCACCTCACAGGGAGATGATAAAGCCTGAAGCTTTCTTT. This gives the protein CASSPHREMIKPEAFF.

The chain is built from TRBV15 and TRBJ2-1; the match to TRBD2 covers 10 bases. With V trimmed by 2 bases and J by 4 bases, 5 bases remained unmatched. This CDR3 is 16 amino acids long. The germline CDR1 and CDR2 sequences are LNHNV and YYDKDF (reference sequence). In DNA form, the CDR3 reads TGTGCCACCAGCAGAACCGGGACTAGCGAGTACAATGAGCAGTTCTTC. It codes for CATSRTGTSEYNEQFF.

The rearrangement links TRBV5-1 to TRBJ2-1; TRBD2 matches 9 bases. J lost 7 bases, V lost 2 bases, and 10 bases had no gene match. The CDR3 is made up of 16 amino acids. Germline V lookup: CDR1 SGHRS, CDR2 YFSETQ. The CDR3 region is CASSLPGLALGNEQFF. The CDR3 DNA reads as TGCGCCAGCAGCTTACCGGGACTAGCCTTAGGGAATGAGCAGTTCTTC. The full variable domain, rest sourced from reference TRBV5-1 and TRBJ2-1, is KAGVTQTPRYLIKTRGQQVTLSCSPISGHRSVSWYQQTPGQGLQFLFEYFSETQRNKGNFPGRFSGRQFSNSRSEMNVSTLELGDSALYLCASSLPGLALGNEQFFGPGTRLTVL.

This clone has a handful of counts. V usage is TRBV7-2 and J usage is TRBJ1-2; no reliable D call. V lost 5 bases, J lost 6 bases, and 10 bases lay in between. This CDR3 spans 12 amino acids. CDR1 SGHTA and CDR2 FQGNSA come from the germline V gene. CDR3 sequence reads: CASSPNRDGYTF. The CDR3 DNA sequence: TGTGCCAGCAGCCCTAACCGAGATGGCTACACCTTC.

This clone turned up a few times. The rearrangement uses TRBV19 and TRBJ2-3; 8 bases map to TRBD2. Germline CDR1 is LNHDA and CDR2 is SQIVND (reference sequence). V shed 10 bases, J shed 1 base, and the junction held 7 bases outside the gene matches. The CDR3 sequence is 14 residues long. The CDR3 spells CATQRGPRTDTQYF. DNA of the CDR3: TGTGCCACTCAGCGGGGGCCCCGCACAGATACGCAGTATTTT.

This clone turned up a few times. The J gene is TRBJ2-7, the V gene TRBV11-2, with 8 positions matching TRBD1. The J segment lost 6 bases and the V segment lost 4 bases, leaving 8 bases of the junction unmatched. This CDR3 comprises 14 residues. Germline CDR1 reads SGHAT; CDR2 reads FQNNGV. The CDR3, as DNA: TGTGCCAGCAGCTCCTGGACAGGGAAGATCGAGCAGTACTTC. Translation gives CASSSWTGKIEQYF.

This clone was detected a few times. The chain recombines TRBV7-2 with TRBJ2-3; D possibly corresponds to TRBD2 (7 bases). Germline V gene data show CDR1 as SGHTA and CDR2 as FQGNSA. The V end lost 5 bases, the J end lost 2 bases, and 20 bases lay between the germline ends. The CDR3 totals 17 residues. The CDR3 DNA is TGTGCCAGCAGCCGGTCGGGGGGCGGGGCTTACACAGATACGCAGTATTTT. Amino acid sequence: CASSRSGGGAYTDTQYF.

This chain joins TRBV5-8 and TRBJ2-7, with D unclear. The germline V and J ends were trimmed by 0 bases and 7 bases, with 5 bases remaining between them. The CDR3 loop spans 11 amino acids. Germline V gives CDR1 SGHTS, CDR2 YDEGEE. This CDR3 reads CASSLVQEQYF. CDR3 in DNA: TGTGCCAGCAGCTTGGTTCAAGAGCAGTACTTC.

This clone came up many times. The V call is TRBV7-2, the J call TRBJ1-1; D might be TRBD1 (5 bases). Germline V lookup: CDR1 SGHTA, CDR2 FQGNSA. Trimming removed 5 bases from V and 4 bases from J, with 14 bases in between. This CDR3 contains 14 residues. The CDR3 region is CASSRRSRVTEAFF. The CDR3 region has the DNA TGTGCCAGCAGCCGCAGGAGCAGGGTCACTGAAGCTTTCTTT.

This clone was counted a single time. The rearrangement joins TRBV5-1 to TRBJ2-7, with D perhaps TRBD2 (6 bases). The ends were cut back, 4 bases at V and 7 bases at J, with 15 bases in the middle. CDR1 and CDR2 (germline): SGHRS, YFSETQ. The length of the CDR3 is 13 residues. CDR3: CASSPEGSEEQYF. CDR3 in DNA: TGCGCCAGCAGCCCGGAGGGCTCAGAAGAGCAGTACTTC.

CDR3 nucleotides: TGTGCCAGCACAGGACTCGCCGGAGAGCAGTACTTC. This translates into CASTGLAGEQYF. J is TRBJ2-7 and V is TRBV28; D is perhaps TRBD2 (5 bases). Trimming cost V 7 bases and J 7 bases, with 14 bases left between them. The CDR3 sequence is 12 residues long. Germline assignment: CDR1 MDHEN and CDR2 SYDVKM. The full variable domain, in which reference TRBV28 and TRBJ2-7 provide the parts outside the CDR3, is DVKVTQSSRYLVKRTGEKVFLECVQDMDHENMFWYRQDPGLGLRLIYFSYDVKMKEKGDIPEGYSVSREKKERFSLILESASTNQTSMYLCASTGLAGEQYFGPGTRLTVT.

This clone occurred a few times. This chain joins TRBV21-1 and TRBJ1-2; the table's D call TRBD1 went unverified against the DNA. TRBV21-1 has pseudogene status. This CDR3 is 16 amino acids long. The chain's CDR3 is CASSKETGRVDYGYTF. The DNA of the CDR3 is TGTGCCAGCAGCAAAGAGACCGGCAGGGTGGACTATGGCTACACCTTC.

Concerning this clone itself: This sample includes further DNA sequences coding for the same CDR3. The genes are TRBV7-2 and TRBJ1-2, with D possibly being TRBD1 (6 bases). This CDR3 is built from 13 residues. Germline assignment: CDR1 SGHTA and CDR2 FQGNSA. Trimming removed 5 bases from V and 4 bases from J, with 11 bases in between. Here the CDR3 reads CASSDTGFYGYTF. CDR3 sequence (DNA): TGTGCCAGCAGCGACACAGGGTTCTATGGCTACACCTTC.

CDR3 sequence: CATSSMQGVNTGELFF. The DNA of the CDR3 is TGTGCCACCAGCAGTATGCAGGGGGTAAACACCGGGGAGCTGTTTTTT. The rearrangement joins TRBV15 to TRBJ2-2; 7 bases are shared with TRBD1. The CDR3 contains 16 residues. V was pared by 3 bases and J by 2 bases, with 6 bases of the junction left unmatched. Germline V CDR1 and CDR2: LNHNV, YYDKDF (reference sequence).